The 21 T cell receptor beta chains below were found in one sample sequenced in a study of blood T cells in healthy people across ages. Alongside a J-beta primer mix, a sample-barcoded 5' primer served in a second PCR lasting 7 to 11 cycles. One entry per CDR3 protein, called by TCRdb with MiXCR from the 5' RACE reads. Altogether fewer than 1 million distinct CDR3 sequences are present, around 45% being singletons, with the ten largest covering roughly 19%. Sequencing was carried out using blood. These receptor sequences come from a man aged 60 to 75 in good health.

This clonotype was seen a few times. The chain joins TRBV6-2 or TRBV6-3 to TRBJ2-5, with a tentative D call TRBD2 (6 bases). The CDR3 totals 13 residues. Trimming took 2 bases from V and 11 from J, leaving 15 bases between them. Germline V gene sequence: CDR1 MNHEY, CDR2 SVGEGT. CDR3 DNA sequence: TGTGCCAGCAGTTACCGGTCCACGGGAGAGCAGTACTTC. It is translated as CASSYRSTGEQYF.

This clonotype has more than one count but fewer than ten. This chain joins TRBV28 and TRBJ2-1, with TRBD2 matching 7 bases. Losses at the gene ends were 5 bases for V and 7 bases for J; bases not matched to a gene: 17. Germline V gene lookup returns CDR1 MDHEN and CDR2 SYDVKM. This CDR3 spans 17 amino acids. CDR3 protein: CASSGGVEVIIGNEQFF. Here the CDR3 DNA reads TGTGCCAGCAGTGGGGGGGTTGAAGTAATTATAGGGAATGAGCAGTTCTTC.

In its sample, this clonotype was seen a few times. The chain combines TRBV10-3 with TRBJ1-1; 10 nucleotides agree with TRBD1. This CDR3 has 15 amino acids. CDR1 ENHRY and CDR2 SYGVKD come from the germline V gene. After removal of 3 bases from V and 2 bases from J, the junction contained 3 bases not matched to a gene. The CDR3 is CAISELTGGNTEAFF. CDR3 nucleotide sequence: TGTGCCATCAGTGAATTGACAGGGGGCAACACTGAAGCTTTCTTT.

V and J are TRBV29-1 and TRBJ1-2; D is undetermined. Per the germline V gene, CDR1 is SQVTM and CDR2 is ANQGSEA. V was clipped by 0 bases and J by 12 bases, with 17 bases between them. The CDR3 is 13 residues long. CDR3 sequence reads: CSVEDYPAESHTF. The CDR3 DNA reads TGCAGCGTTGAAGATTATCCGGCGGAGTCTCACACCTTC.

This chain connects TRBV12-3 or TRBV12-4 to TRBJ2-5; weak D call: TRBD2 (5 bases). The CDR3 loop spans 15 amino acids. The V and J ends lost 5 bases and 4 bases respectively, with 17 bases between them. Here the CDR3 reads CASSPTSGNRETQYF. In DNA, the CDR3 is TGTGCCAGCAGTCCCACTTCCGGGAACCGAGAGACCCAGTACTTC.

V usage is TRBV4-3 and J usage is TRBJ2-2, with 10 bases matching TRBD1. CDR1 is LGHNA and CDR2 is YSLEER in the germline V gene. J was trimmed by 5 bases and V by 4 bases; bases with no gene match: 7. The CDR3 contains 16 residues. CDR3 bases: TGCGCCAGCAGCCCACCGACAGGGGGCTATACCGGGGAGCTGTTTTTT. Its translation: CASSPPTGGYTGELFF.

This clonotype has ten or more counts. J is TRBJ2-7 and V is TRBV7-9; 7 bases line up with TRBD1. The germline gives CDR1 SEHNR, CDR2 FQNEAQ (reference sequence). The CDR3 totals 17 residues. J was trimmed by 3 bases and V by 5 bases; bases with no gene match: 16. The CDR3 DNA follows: TGTGCCAGCAGCCGACGACGGACCGGGACAGATAGCTACGAGCAGTACTTC. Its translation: CASSRRRTGTDSYEQYF.

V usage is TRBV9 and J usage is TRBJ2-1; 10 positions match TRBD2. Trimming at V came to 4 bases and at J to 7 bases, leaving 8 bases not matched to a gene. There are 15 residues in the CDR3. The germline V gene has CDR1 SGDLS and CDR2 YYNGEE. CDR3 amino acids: CASSPERGGRNEQFF. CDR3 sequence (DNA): TGTGCCAGCAGCCCAGAGCGGGGGGGCAGGAATGAGCAGTTCTTC.

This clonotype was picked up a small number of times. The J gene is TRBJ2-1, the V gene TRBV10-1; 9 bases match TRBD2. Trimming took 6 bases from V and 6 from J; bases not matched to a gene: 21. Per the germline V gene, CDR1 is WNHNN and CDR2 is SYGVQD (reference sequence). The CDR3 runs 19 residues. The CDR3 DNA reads TGCGCCAGCAGGACCTTATTTTGCGGGGGGGCCGCCAGCCGCAATGAGCAGTTCTTC. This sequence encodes CASRTLFCGGAASRNEQFF.

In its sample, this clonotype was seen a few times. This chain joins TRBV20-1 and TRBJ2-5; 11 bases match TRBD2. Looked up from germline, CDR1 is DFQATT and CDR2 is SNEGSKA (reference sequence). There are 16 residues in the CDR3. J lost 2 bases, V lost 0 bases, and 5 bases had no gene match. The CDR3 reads CSARDATSGEQETQYF. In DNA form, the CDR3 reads TGCAGTGCTAGAGATGCGACTAGCGGGGAACAAGAGACCCAGTACTTC.

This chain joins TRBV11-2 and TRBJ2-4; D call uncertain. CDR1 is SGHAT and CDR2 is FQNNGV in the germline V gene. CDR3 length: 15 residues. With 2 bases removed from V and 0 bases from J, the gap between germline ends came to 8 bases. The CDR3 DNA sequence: TGTGCCAGCAGCTTATGGGCGCAAGCCAAAAACATTCAGTACTTC. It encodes CASSLWAQAKNIQYF.

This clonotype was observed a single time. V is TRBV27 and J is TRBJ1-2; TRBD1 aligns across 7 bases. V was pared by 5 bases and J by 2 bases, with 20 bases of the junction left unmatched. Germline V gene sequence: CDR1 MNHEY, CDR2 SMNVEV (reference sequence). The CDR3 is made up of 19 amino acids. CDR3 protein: CASSPWDSVVSGGNYGYTF. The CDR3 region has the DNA TGTGCCAGCAGTCCCTGGGACAGCGTCGTCTCGGGAGGGAACTATGGCTACACCTTC.

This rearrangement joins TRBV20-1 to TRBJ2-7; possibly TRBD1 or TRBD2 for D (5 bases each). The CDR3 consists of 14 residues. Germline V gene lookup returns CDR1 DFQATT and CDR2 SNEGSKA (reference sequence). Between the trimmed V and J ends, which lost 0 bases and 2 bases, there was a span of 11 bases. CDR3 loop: CSARDYGAPYEQYF. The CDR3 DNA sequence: TGCAGTGCTAGAGATTACGGGGCTCCCTACGAGCAGTACTTC.

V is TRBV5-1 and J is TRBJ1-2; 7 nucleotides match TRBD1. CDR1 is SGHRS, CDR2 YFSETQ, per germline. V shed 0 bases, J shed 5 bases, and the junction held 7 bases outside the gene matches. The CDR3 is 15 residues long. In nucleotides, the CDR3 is TGCGCCAGCAGCTTGGCCCGACAGGGAGGGTATGGCTACACCTTC. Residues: CASSLARQGGYGYTF.

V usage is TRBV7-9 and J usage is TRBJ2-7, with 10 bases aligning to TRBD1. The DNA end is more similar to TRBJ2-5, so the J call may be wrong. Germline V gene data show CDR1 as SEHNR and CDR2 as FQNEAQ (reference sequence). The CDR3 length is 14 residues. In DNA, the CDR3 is TGTGCCAGCAGGTTGACAGGGGGCGGTGGGACCCAGTACTTC. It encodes CASRLTGGGGTQYF.

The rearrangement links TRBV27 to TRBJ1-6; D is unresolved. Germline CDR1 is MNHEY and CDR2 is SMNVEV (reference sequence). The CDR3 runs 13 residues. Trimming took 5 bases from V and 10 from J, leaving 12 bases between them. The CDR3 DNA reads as TGTGCCAGCAGTCCAACCGGAGGGTCACCCCTCCACTTT. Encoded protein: CASSPTGGSPLHF.

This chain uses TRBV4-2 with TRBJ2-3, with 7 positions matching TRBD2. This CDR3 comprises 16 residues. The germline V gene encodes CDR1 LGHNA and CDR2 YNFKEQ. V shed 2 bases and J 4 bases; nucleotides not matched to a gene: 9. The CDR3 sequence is CASSQFRGGGADTQYF. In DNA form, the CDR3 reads TGTGCCAGCAGCCAATTCCGCGGGGGAGGCGCAGATACGCAGTATTTT.

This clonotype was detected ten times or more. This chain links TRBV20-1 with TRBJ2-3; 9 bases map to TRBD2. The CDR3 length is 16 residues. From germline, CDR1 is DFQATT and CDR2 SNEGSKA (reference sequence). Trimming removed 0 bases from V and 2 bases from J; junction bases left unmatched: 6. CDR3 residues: CSARDPAGGPTDTQYF. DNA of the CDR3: TGCAGTGCTAGAGATCCAGCGGGGGGTCCCACAGATACGCAGTATTTT.

The CDR3 region is CASSVGQGHNEQFF. In DNA form, the CDR3 reads TGTGCCAGCAGCGTAGGACAGGGACACAATGAGCAGTTCTTC. The rearrangement joins TRBV7-2 to TRBJ2-1; 8 bases match TRBD1. Germline CDR1 is SGHTA and CDR2 is FQGNSA. V shed 5 bases and J 5 bases; nucleotides not matched to a gene: 5. The CDR3 is made up of 14 amino acids.

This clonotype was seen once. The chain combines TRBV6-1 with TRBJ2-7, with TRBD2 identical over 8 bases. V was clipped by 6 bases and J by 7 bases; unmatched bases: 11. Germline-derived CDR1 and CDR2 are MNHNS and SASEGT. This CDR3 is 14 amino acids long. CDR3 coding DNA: TGTGCCAGCAGCGATAGCGGGGAGTACAATGAGCAGTACTTC. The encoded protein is CASSDSGEYNEQYF.

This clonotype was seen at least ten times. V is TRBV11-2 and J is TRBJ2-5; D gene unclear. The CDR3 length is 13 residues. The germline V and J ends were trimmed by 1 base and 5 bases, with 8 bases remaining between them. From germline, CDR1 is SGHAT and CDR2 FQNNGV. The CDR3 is CASSLGAWETQYF. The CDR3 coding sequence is TGTGCCAGCAGCTTAGGGGCTTGGGAGACCCAGTACTTC. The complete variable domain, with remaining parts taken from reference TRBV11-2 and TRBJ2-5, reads EAGVAQSPRYKIIEKRQSVAFWCNPISGHATLYWYQQILGQGPKLLIQFQNNGVVDDSQLPKDRFSAERLKGVDSTLKIQPAKLEDSAVYLCASSLGAWETQYFGPGTRLLVL.